Each of the 9 T cell receptor beta chains below was sequenced from the same sample in a study of cytomegalovirus exposure and HLA in healthy donors. Use of 60 Vbeta and 13 Jbeta primers characterized the PCR. Assay used: immunoSEQ multiplex PCR; TCRdb lists only in-frame clones, some missing. The sample lists about 160,000 clones; 70% were seen once. The sequencing sample was made of PBMCs. The origin of the receptors is a man aged 18-30 years in good health and CMV-seropositive.

This clone came up a few times. Here the CDR3 reads CASSQGTGTATNEKLFF. CDR3 in DNA: TGCGCCAGCAGCCAAGGGACAGGGACTGCAACTAATGAAAAACTGTTTTTT. V is TRBV4-1 and J is TRBJ1-4; 8 bases align to TRBD1. Germline assignment: CDR1 MGHRA and CDR2 YSYEKL. J was trimmed by 0 bases and V by 1 base; bases with no gene match: 4. CDR3 length: 17 residues.

The chain is built from TRBV10-2 and TRBJ2-2; D unclear. The CDR3 consists of 13 residues. The V end lost 2 bases, the J end lost 6 bases, and 7 bases lay between the germline ends. In germline, CDR1 is WSHSY, CDR2 SAAADI. For the CDR3, the DNA is TGCGCCAGCAGTGAGGCTAGATCCGGGGAGCTGTTTTTT. Its protein is CASSEARSGELFF.

This chain uses TRBV14 with TRBJ2-2, with D possibly matching TRBD1 (6 bases). The CDR3 sequence is 17 residues long. V lost 0 bases to trimming and J lost 4 bases, with 15 bases between them. CDR1 is SGHDN, CDR2 FVKESK, per germline. CDR3 residues: CASSQEPGAASTGELFF. As DNA, the CDR3 is TGTGCCAGCAGCCAAGAGCCAGGGGCCGCGAGCACCGGGGAGCTGTTTTTT.

The rearrangement links TRBV6-5 to TRBJ1-2; D possibly corresponds to TRBD1 (5 bases). The germline V gene encodes CDR1 MNHEY and CDR2 SVGAGI. The CDR3 sequence is 15 residues long. Trimming removed 5 bases from V and 1 base from J, with 14 bases in between. The CDR3 loop reads CASSTRMTVNYGYTF. The CDR3 region has the DNA TGTGCCAGCAGTACCCGAATGACAGTTAACTATGGCTACACCTTC.

The rearrangement joins TRBV5-4 to TRBJ2-1, with 7 nucleotides matching TRBD2. The ends lost 0 bases at V and 6 bases at J; junction bases unmatched: 6. This CDR3 has 15 residues. The germline V gene encodes CDR1 SGHNT and CDR2 YYREEE (reference sequence). The CDR3 bases are TGTGCCAGCAGCTTGGCCATAGCGGGTGTCAATGAGCAGTTCTTC. It codes for CASSLAIAGVNEQFF. The whole variable domain, filled in from reference TRBV5-4 and TRBJ2-1, reads ETGVTQSPTHLIKTRGQQVTLRCSSQSGHNTVSWYQQALGQGPQFIFQYYREEENGRGNFPPRFSGLQFPNYSSELNVNALELDDSALYLCASSLAIAGVNEQFFGPGTRLTVL.

This rearrangement joins TRBV2 to TRBJ2-6, with 11 bases identical to TRBD1. Trimming at V came to 5 bases and at J to 3 bases, leaving 15 bases not matched to a gene. The CDR3 length is 20 residues. Looked up from germline, CDR1 is SNHLY and CDR2 is FYNNEI. The CDR3 reads CASSFSPMWTGGLGANVLTF. CDR3 DNA sequence: TGTGCCAGCAGTTTCTCCCCGATGTGGACAGGGGGCCTTGGGGCCAACGTCCTGACTTTC.

V and J are TRBV27 and TRBJ2-2; unclear D gene. V was shortened by 6 bases and J by 6 bases, with 11 bases between the two germline ends. Germline lookup yields CDR1 MNHEY and CDR2 SMNVEV (reference sequence). The CDR3 covers 13 residues. CDR3 sequence reads: CASSSYLPGELFF. The CDR3 DNA sequence: TGTGCCAGCAGCTCTTATCTCCCCGGGGAGCTGTTTTTT.

This rearrangement joins TRBV19 to TRBJ1-1; a possible D gene is TRBD1 (5 bases). Germline V gene data show CDR1 as LNHDA and CDR2 as SQIVND (reference sequence). The CDR3 runs 12 residues. Trimming stripped 8 bases from V and 9 bases from J, with 16 bases between. CDR3: CASVEPGGKAFF. The CDR3 DNA follows: TGTGCCAGTGTAGAGCCTGGGGGGAAAGCTTTCTTT.

This clone was counted only a few times. This chain connects TRBV18 to TRBJ2-4, with D possibly TRBD2 on 6 matching bases. This CDR3 is built from 16 residues. CDR1 and CDR2 from the germline V gene are KGHSH and LQKENI. V was trimmed by 9 bases and J by 3 bases, leaving 21 bases between them. The CDR3 protein is CASSAGQGDYKNIQYF. CDR3 DNA sequence: TGTGCCAGTTCCGCGGGGCAGGGCGATTACAAAAACATTCAGTACTTC.